This TCR beta chain was captured by sequencing in a study of blood T cell repertoires in COVID-19. Overall study context: Acute and convalescent COVID-19 samples came from the United States, Italy and Spain. T cells, B-cell-depleted T cells, or PBMCs provided the cDNA or gDNA that served as material.

J lost 1 base, V lost 4 bases, and 10 bases had no gene match. The CDR3 is 17 residues long. Germline CDR1 is LGHDT and CDR2 is YNNKEL (reference sequence). Original analysis: Reference gene primer amplification in the assay estimated nucleated cell counts. Sequenced by immunoSEQ multiplex PCR; TCRdb stores in-frame clones only, minus some. For V, J and clone size, that table is used; D and trimming come from the DNA. The sample shows about 210,000 clones, 83% of them seen only once. This receptor was taken from a woman aged 45 to 65 with acute or convalescent COVID-19. V usage is TRBV3-1 (or the pseudogene TRBV3-2) and J usage is TRBJ1-1; 9 bases are a match to TRBD1. The source material was peripheral blood. The CDR3 reads CASSRIQGARGNTEAFF. CDR3 bases: TGTGCCAGCAGCCGCATACAGGGGGCGCGGGGGAACACTGAAGCTTTCTTT.